This T cell receptor beta chain was identified in a study of beta chain features in type 1 diabetes. V lost 3 bases and J 5 bases, leaving 13 bases between the germline ends. Germline CDR1 reads KGHSH; CDR2 reads LQKENI. The CDR3 runs to 15 residues. Findings and limits, study-wide: PCR might favor shorter templates, but any such skew would affect patients and controls equally.

As to this clone: Its antigen remains unknown.

As every portion of the isolated RNA was reverse transcribed, the sequencing read expressed TCRB transcripts. Data came from immunoSEQ multiplex PCR; TCRdb stores just in-frame clones and leaves some out. The sample shows 970,000 or so clones, around a sixth of them seen only once. The chain combines TRBV18 with TRBJ1-4; weak D call: TRBD1 (6 bases). Sequences were obtained from naive CD4+ T cells from blood. The source of this sequence is a woman aged 18 to 35 in good health. The CDR3 loop is CASSPRRGINEKLFF. CDR3 nucleotide sequence: TGTGCCAGCTCACCGAGGAGGGGGATAAATGAAAAACTGTTTTTT.